Below, 25 T cell receptor beta chains from the same sample are listed, as sequenced in a study of blood T cell repertoires in COVID-19. Clones were read by immunoSEQ multiplex PCR, and TCRdb kept only the in-frame ones, dropping some. The table lists roughly 180,000 clones, around 76% of them singletons, with just over 8.5% in the top ten. Sequencing was carried out using peripheral blood. The receptors were gathered from a woman between 45 and 60 years old with active or convalescent COVID-19.

This sequence joins TRBV3-1 (or the pseudogene TRBV3-2) and TRBJ1-1; TRBD1 aligns across 7 bases. Germline assignment: CDR1 LGHDT and CDR2 YNNKEL (reference sequence). V trimming: 10 bases; J trimming: 10 bases; junction bases outside the gene matches: 3. The CDR3 has 9 residues. CDR3 loop: CAIGQVAFF. The CDR3 DNA reads TGTGCCATCGGACAGGTAGCTTTCTTT.

This chain's CDR3 is CASSSGQLRETQYF. The CDR3 DNA follows: TGTGCCAGCAGCTCGGGACAGTTAAGAGAGACCCAGTACTTC. This chain uses TRBV7-9 with TRBJ2-5, with TRBD1 matching 7 bases. The ends lost 4 bases at V and 4 bases at J; junction bases unmatched: 6. The germline V gene has CDR1 SEHNR and CDR2 FQNEAQ (reference sequence). CDR3 length: 14 residues.

The CDR3 region has the DNA TGTGCCAGCAGCGAGGGGGAGACCCAGTACTTC. It translates to CASSEGETQYF. The chain recombines TRBV9 with TRBJ2-5, with D possibly TRBD1 on 5 matching bases. The CDR3 is 11 residues long. Germline CDR1 SGDLS, CDR2 YYNGEE. V was clipped by 3 bases and J by 5 bases, with 5 bases between them.

This clone was seen a handful of times. The genes are TRBV10-2 and TRBJ1-2, with TRBD1 as a possible D gene (6 bases). Germline V CDR1 and CDR2: WSHSY, SAAADI. This CDR3 is built from 13 residues. V was shortened by 3 bases and J by 6 bases, with 11 bases between the two germline ends. This CDR3 is CASSDRGRDGYTF. The CDR3 nucleotides are TGCGCCAGCAGTGACAGGGGACGGGATGGCTACACCTTC.

This clone was observed a few times. The rearrangement uses TRBV6-5 and TRBJ1-6; 10 positions agree with TRBD1. Germline trimming cut 7 bases from V and 6 bases from J; bases unmatched to any gene: 6. CDR1 is MNHEY and CDR2 is SVGAGI in the germline V gene. CDR3 length: 15 residues. The CDR3 nucleotides are TGTGCCAGCACCCCTCGGGACAGGGGTAATTCACCCCTCCACTTT. Its translation is CASTPRDRGNSPLHF.

The rearrangement uses TRBV12-5 and TRBJ1-1; perhaps TRBD1 as D (5 bases). Deletions cut 1 base from V and 3 bases from J, with 9 bases between. The germline CDR1 and CDR2 sequences are LGHNT and FRNRAP. The CDR3 extends over 14 amino acids. CDR3 nucleotide sequence: TGTGCTAGTGGTTTGGCGGGGGGGGACACTGAAGCTTTCTTT. Protein: CASGLAGGDTEAFF. The entire variable domain, with the rest obtained from reference TRBV12-5 and TRBJ1-1, is as follows: DARVTQTPRHKVTEMGQEVTMRCQPILGHNTVFWYRQTMMQGLELLAYFRNRAPLDDSGMPKDRFSAEMPDATLATLKIQPSEPRDSAVYFCASGLAGGDTEAFFGQGTRLTVV.

CDR3 protein: CASSLGREAGNTIYF. CDR3 DNA: TGTGCCAGCAGCTTAGGCAGGGAAGCTGGAAACACCATATATTTT. The rearrangement uses TRBV7-2 and TRBJ1-3, with D tentatively TRBD1 (5 bases). V was clipped by 1 base and J by 2 bases, with 9 bases between them. CDR3 length: 15 amino acids. Germline V gene lookup returns CDR1 SGHTA and CDR2 FQGNSA.

V and J are TRBV5-4 and TRBJ2-2; D not certain. This CDR3 has 15 residues. Trimming left V 3 bases short and J 6 bases short, with 15 bases between. The V gene's germline CDR1 is SGHNT and CDR2 YYREEE (reference sequence). CDR3 region: CASSSNVRSAGELFF. The CDR3 DNA follows: TGTGCCAGCAGCTCAAACGTCCGGTCCGCCGGGGAGCTGTTTTTT.

This rearrangement joins TRBV10-3 to TRBJ1-2, with D perhaps matching TRBD1 (5 bases). This CDR3 is 12 amino acids long. Per germline, CDR1 ENHRY and CDR2 SYGVKD. Trimming shortened V by 7 bases and J by 4 bases, and 10 bases separated the two germline ends. CDR3 in DNA: TGTGCCATCAAGGACGACAGCTATGGCTACACCTTC. As protein: CAIKDDSYGYTF.

The chain employs TRBV11-2 and TRBJ1-4, with D uncertain. V lost 2 bases and J lost 4, with 8 bases in between. The CDR3 is 14 amino acids. Germline-derived CDR1 and CDR2 are SGHAT and FQNNGV. This CDR3 is CASSLRLYNEKLFF. The CDR3 DNA reads TGTGCCAGCAGCTTACGACTGTATAATGAAAAACTGTTTTTT. Filled out from reference TRBV11-2 and TRBJ1-4, the complete variable domain reads EAGVAQSPRYKIIEKRQSVAFWCNPISGHATLYWYQQILGQGPKLLIQFQNNGVVDDSQLPKDRFSAERLKGVDSTLKIQPAKLEDSAVYLCASSLRLYNEKLFFGSGTQLSVL.

This clone appeared a few times. The genes are TRBV3-1 (or the pseudogene TRBV3-2) and TRBJ2-7, with D perhaps TRBD1 (5 bases). CDR1 and CDR2 from the germline V gene are LGHDT and YNNKEL (reference sequence). Trimming removed 4 bases from V and 6 bases from J, with 16 bases in between. The length of the CDR3 is 14 residues. CDR3 loop: CASSPQGALGEQYF. The CDR3 nucleotides read TGTGCCAGCAGCCCGCAGGGTGCCCTTGGCGAGCAGTACTTC.

The chain recombines TRBV18 with TRBJ2-7, with no clear D. CDR1 and CDR2 from the germline V gene are KGHSH and LQKENI. CDR3 length equals 12 residues. V lost 2 bases to trimming and J lost 6 bases, with 8 bases between them. DNA for the CDR3: TGTGCCAGCTCACCATCAGACACCGAGCAGTACTTC. Amino acids: CASSPSDTEQYF.

The chain combines TRBV4-2 with TRBJ2-2; 11 bases line up with TRBD1. The CDR3 has 15 residues. With 4 bases clipped from V and 7 bases from J, the junction kept 5 bases outside the gene matches. CDR1 is LGHNA and CDR2 is YNFKEQ in the germline V gene. The CDR3 DNA reads as TGTGCCAGCAGCCTCGGACAGGGGGCGGACGGGGAGCTGTTTTTT. Amino acid sequence: CASSLGQGADGELFF.

The gene calls are TRBV5-6 and TRBJ2-5, with D possibly being TRBD2 (5 bases). Between the trimmed V and J ends, which lost 4 bases and 7 bases, there was a span of 11 bases. The germline V gene encodes CDR1 SGHDT and CDR2 YYEEEE. This CDR3 region has 12 residues. The CDR3 DNA sequence: TGTGCCAGCAGCCACGAGGCGGGGACCCAGTACTTC. As protein: CASSHEAGTQYF. Filled out from reference TRBV5-6 and TRBJ2-5, the complete variable domain reads DAGVTQSPTHLIKTRGQQVTLRCSPKSGHDTVSWYQQALGQGPQFIFQYYEEEERQRGNFPDRFSGHQFPNYSSELNVNALLLGDSALYLCASSHEAGTQYFGPGTRLLVL.

The DNA of the CDR3 is TGTGCCAGCAGCGTGACGGAGGGGCGGGCCTATGGCTACACCTTC. This gives the protein CASSVTEGRAYGYTF. The rearrangement joins TRBV9 to TRBJ1-2; a weak D match, TRBD1 (5 bases). The CDR3 is 15 residues long. Germline loops: CDR1 SGDLS, CDR2 YYNGEE. Trimming shortened V by 2 bases and J by 4 bases, and 15 bases separated the two germline ends.

The rearrangement links TRBV4-3 to TRBJ1-6; 7 nucleotides line up with TRBD1. The CDR3 length is 15 residues. CDR1 and CDR2 (germline): LGHNA, YSLEER. Trimming cost V 4 bases and J 9 bases; bases outside gene matches: 9. DNA of the CDR3: TGCGCCAGCAGCCGGTCACAGGGGAACGCTTCACCCCTCCACTTT. Translating it yields CASSRSQGNASPLHF.

This CDR3 reads CASSGPPGTSSYEQYF. CDR3 nucleotide sequence: TGTGCCAGCAGCGGCCCCCCAGGGACTAGCTCCTACGAGCAGTACTTC. The chain has TRBV9 and TRBJ2-7; 8 bases align to TRBD2. The CDR3 contains 16 residues. CDR1 and CDR2 (germline): SGDLS, YYNGEE. V trimming: 3 bases; J trimming: 0 bases; junction bases outside the gene matches: 8.

The rearrangement joins TRBV5-4 to TRBJ1-2; TRBD1 might be the D (6 bases). This CDR3 is built from 15 residues. V was trimmed by 0 bases and J by 11 bases, leaving 20 bases between them. Germline V gives CDR1 SGHNT, CDR2 YYREEE (reference sequence). Here the CDR3 reads CASSLERGPTAGYTF. The DNA of the CDR3 is TGTGCCAGCAGCTTGGAGCGGGGGCCCACAGCGGGGTACACCTTC.

The CDR3 DNA is TGCGCCAGCAGCCCCGGGACAGGGGGGGCTGGAAACACCATATATTTT. As protein: CASSPGTGGAGNTIYF. The chain uses TRBV5-1 and TRBJ1-3; 11 bases match TRBD1. J gave up 2 bases and V 4 bases, and 5 bases lay outside the gene matches. The CDR3 runs 16 residues. CDR1 and CDR2 (germline): SGHRS, YFSETQ.

This chain connects TRBV7-8 to TRBJ2-3; 8 nucleotides align to TRBD2. Trimming removed 1 base from V and 0 bases from J; junction bases left unmatched: 3. The CDR3 runs to 16 residues. CDR1 is SGHVS, CDR2 FQNEAQ, per germline. The CDR3 bases are TGTGCCAGCAGCTTAGGGGCTAGCGGGAGCACAGATACGCAGTATTTT. Translation gives CASSLGASGSTDTQYF. The full variable domain, with the rest looked up from reference TRBV7-8 and TRBJ2-3, is GAGVSQSPRYKVAKRGQDVALRCDPISGHVSLFWYQQALGQGPEFLTYFQNEAQLDKSGLPSDRFFAERPEGSVSTLKIQRTQQEDSAVYLCASSLGASGSTDTQYFGPGTRLTVL.

This chain links TRBV5-6 with TRBJ2-1; TRBD2 agrees at 8 bases. The V and J ends lost 3 bases and 1 base, in that order; junction bases with no gene match: 6. Germline assignment: CDR1 SGHDT and CDR2 YYEEEE. The CDR3 runs to 16 residues. Here the CDR3 DNA reads TGTGCCAGCAGCTCCCCGGGGGGGGAATCCTACAATGAGCAGTTCTTC. Protein product: CASSSPGGESYNEQFF.

In this sample, this clone turned up a few times. The DNA for the CDR3 is TGTGCCAGCAGTACTCATAGGGGCGCGAGTGAAAAACTGTTTTTT. Its protein product is CASSTHRGASEKLFF. V and J are TRBV28 and TRBJ1-4; D possibly corresponds to TRBD1 (5 bases). CDR1 is MDHEN, CDR2 SYDVKM, per germline. The CDR3 extends over 15 amino acids. Between the trimmed V and J ends, which lost 5 bases and 7 bases, there was a span of 17 bases.

The chain combines TRBV18 with TRBJ1-2; 7 nucleotides align to TRBD1. The length of the CDR3 is 16 residues. Trimming cost V 5 bases and J 2 bases; bases outside gene matches: 11. Germline CDR1 reads KGHSH; CDR2 reads LQKENI. The CDR3 protein is CASSTALLDRNYGYTF. CDR3 sequence (DNA): TGTGCCAGCTCAACGGCCCTATTGGACAGGAACTATGGCTACACCTTC.

A note on this clone: It may be a read error: a sequence one base away is much more abundant. The J gene is TRBJ1-6, the V gene TRBV10-3; possibly TRBD1 for D (6 bases). The CDR3 has 13 amino acids. The V and J ends lost 4 bases and 7 bases respectively, with 8 bases between them. Germline lookup yields CDR1 ENHRY and CDR2 SYGVKD. The CDR3 nucleotides read TGTGCCATCAGTGGCCAGGGGAATTCACCCCTCCACTTT. Translation gives CAISGQGNSPLHF.

The rearrangement joins TRBV28 to TRBJ2-3; possibly TRBD1 for D (6 bases). The CDR3 is made up of 16 amino acids. The V and J ends lost 4 bases and 4 bases respectively, with 18 bases between them. Germline CDR1 MDHEN, CDR2 SYDVKM. The CDR3, as DNA: TGTGCCAGCAGTTCACCACAGGGTCTCGGCGCAGATACGCAGTATTTT. Its translation is CASSSPQGLGADTQYF.